This TCR beta chain was sequenced for a study of cytomegalovirus exposure and HLA in healthy donors. The PCR was carried out with 60 Vbeta primers and 13 Jbeta primers. Clones were read by immunoSEQ multiplex PCR, and TCRdb kept only the in-frame ones, dropping some. The specimen's table records about 130,000 clones. As concerns this clone: Other DNA sequences in the sample encode the same CDR3.

V dropped 7 bases and J dropped 5; count of bases not matched to a gene: 11. This CDR3 has 15 residues. Germline values: CDR1 MNHEY, CDR2 SVGAGI. Sequenced sample: PBMCs. This clonotype was obtained from a man aged 18 to 29 in good health and CMV-seronegative. The chain uses TRBV6-5 and TRBJ2-1; TRBD2 matches 7 bases. CDR3 in DNA: TGTGCCAGCAAATACGGGGGGACCGTGGACAATGAGCAGTTCTTC. Residues: CASKYGGTVDNEQFF.